This T cell receptor (beta chain) derives from a study of T cell responses to AZD1222 COVID-19 vaccine. CDR3 length: 14 amino acids. The germline V and J ends were trimmed by 3 bases and 6 bases, with 12 bases remaining between them. Germline assignment: CDR1 MDHEN and CDR2 SYDVKM. Profiling relied on immunoSEQ multiplex PCR, and the TCRdb table lists in-frame clones only, not all of them. The sample carries around 140,000 clones, roughly 92% recorded once. The V gene is TRBV28, the J gene TRBJ1-5; D possibly corresponds to TRBD1 (5 bases). This receptor was obtained from an adult in good health. The sample consisted of peripheral blood, taken on day 0 of AZD1222 vaccination. The CDR3 DNA is TGTGCCAGCAGTTTTGGGGGTAGTGCTCAGCCCCAGCATTTT. Protein: CASSFGGSAQPQHF.